Shown below are 8 T cell receptor beta chains from a single sample sequenced in a study of blood T cell repertoires in COVID-19. The repertoire was sequenced with immunoSEQ multiplex PCR; TCRdb's copy has only in-frame clones and lacks some. Here the sample spans almost 250,000 clones, around 90% being singletons. The specimen was PBMCs or T cells enriched from blood (not recorded which). The receptors were sampled from a woman between 50 and 59 years old who had recovered from COVID-19.

This clone has just one count. Its ends do not fully match the called genes, so a read error is possible. The chain recombines TRBV2 with TRBJ2-1; 7 nucleotides match TRBD2. The germline CDR1 and CDR2 sequences are SNHLY and FYNNEI. The CDR3 is 16 residues long. The CDR3: CASREAGLHPMDEQFF. DNA of the CDR3: TGTGCCAGCAGGGAAGCGGGACTTCACCCCATGGATGAGCAGTTCTTC.

CDR3 bases: TGTGCCAGCAGCCGGCAAACCGGGACTAGCGCATACGAGCAGTACTTC. This codes for CASSRQTGTSAYEQYF. V usage is TRBV7-2 and J usage is TRBJ2-7, with TRBD2 matching 10 bases. Trimming at V came to 5 bases and at J to 4 bases, leaving 11 bases not matched to a gene. The CDR3 has 16 residues. Germline CDR1 is SGHTA and CDR2 is FQGNSA.

The J gene is TRBJ1-2, the V gene TRBV9; D call uncertain. The CDR3 spans 15 residues. V was pared by 3 bases and J by 6 bases, with 18 bases between. Germline V CDR1 and CDR2: SGDLS, YYNGEE. The DNA of the CDR3 is TGTGCCAGCAGCGCCGGTCGGACGGACGGGGATGGCTACACCTTC. Protein sequence: CASSAGRTDGDGYTF.

The rearrangement uses TRBV6-5 and TRBJ1-1, with D possibly TRBD1 on 6 matching bases. This CDR3 spans 13 amino acids. Trimming removed 11 bases at V and 6 bases at J, with 19 bases between. Germline-derived CDR1 and CDR2 are MNHEY and SVGAGI. The CDR3 nucleotides read TGTGCCTCATCCAGGGGTAGGCTCGCTGAAGCTTTCTTT. Amino acids: CASSRGRLAEAFF.

The V and J genes are TRBV5-6 and TRBJ2-3; 13 positions match TRBD2. The length of the CDR3 is 17 residues. The V segment lost 0 bases and the J segment 3 bases; nucleotides outside the gene matches: 4. Germline V lookup: CDR1 SGHDT, CDR2 YYEEEE. The CDR3 region is CASSLEVGLAGTDTQYF. The CDR3 DNA reads as TGTGCCAGCAGCTTGGAAGTGGGACTAGCGGGAACAGATACGCAGTATTTT.

CDR3 DNA sequence: TGTGCCAGCAGTCGGGGTAGTAACTATGGCTACACCTTC. This gives the protein CASSRGSNYGYTF. This sequence joins TRBV12-3 or TRBV12-4 and TRBJ1-2; no reliable D call. This CDR3 is built from 13 residues. V lost 5 bases to trimming and J lost 1 base, with 8 bases between them.

The V gene is TRBV7-6, the J gene TRBJ1-5; D not resolved. V lost 1 base and J lost 5, with 6 bases in between. The CDR3 is 13 amino acids. From germline, CDR1 is SGHVS and CDR2 FNYEAQ. The CDR3 nucleotides are TGTGCCAGCAGCTTAGATTTCTATCAGCCCCAGCATTTT. Its translation is CASSLDFYQPQHF.

In its sample, this clone was seen a few times. J is TRBJ1-2 and V is TRBV4-3, with 7 positions matching TRBD1. Trimming cost V 0 bases and J 5 bases; bases outside gene matches: 9. In germline, CDR1 is LGHNA, CDR2 YSLEER. The CDR3 totals 16 residues. Here the CDR3 reads CASSQDLTGQAYGYTF. The DNA of the CDR3 is TGCGCCAGCAGCCAAGATTTGACCGGACAGGCGTATGGCTACACCTTC.